Listed below are T cell receptor beta chains from one sample, sequenced in a study of cytomegalovirus exposure and HLA in healthy donors. Clones were sequenced by immunoSEQ multiplex PCR, and TCRdb holds only the in-frame ones, with some missing. The table has 100,000 to 150,000 clones, approximately 80% seen once. Sample: PBMCs. These receptors came from a girl aged 2-10 years in good health and CMV-seronegative. CDR3s include the opening cysteine and the closing phenylalanine or tryptophan. The order of the fields is D gene, V gene, J gene, clone size, CDR3 DNA, CDR3 protein. A D gene is named only where the DNA matches it firmly. Rows give clone size only sometimes, using once, few, many, or a class for an expanded clone.

d_gene: TRBD1
v_gene: TRBV6-5
j_gene: TRBJ1-6
abundance: NA
CDR3nt: TGTGCCAGCAGCCGACAGGGACTGAATTCACCCCTCCACTTT
CDR3aa: CASSRQGLNSPLHF

d_gene: TRBD2
v_gene: TRBV7-6
j_gene: TRBJ2-1
abundance: once
CDR3nt: TGTGCCAGCAGCCAAACCGGGACGGGGGGCTACAATGAGCAGTTCTTC
CDR3aa: CASSQTGTGGYNEQFF

d_gene: TRBD1
v_gene: TRBV19
j_gene: TRBJ1-5
abundance: NA
CDR3nt: TGTGCCAGTACTAAAGAGGCATACAGGGGGCCTGGCAATCAGCCCCAGCATTTT
CDR3aa: CASTKEAYRGPGNQPQHF

d_gene: TRBD2
v_gene: TRBV27
j_gene: TRBJ2-7
abundance: NA
CDR3nt: TGTGCCAGCAGGGGGGGGTGGGCAGGAGAAAACGAGCAGTACTTC
CDR3aa: CASRGGWAGENEQYF

d_gene: NA
v_gene: TRBV7-3
j_gene: TRBJ1-1
abundance: NA
CDR3nt: TGTGCCAGCAGCTTAACATCCGTGAACACTGAAGCTTTCTTT
CDR3aa: CASSLTSVNTEAFF

d_gene: NA
v_gene: TRBV6-1
j_gene: TRBJ2-1
abundance: NA
CDR3nt: TGTGCCAGCAGGGGGGTCGGCCAGGGGGGCAATGAGCAGTTCTTC
CDR3aa: CASRGVGQGGNEQFF

d_gene: NA
v_gene: TRBV27
j_gene: TRBJ2-1
abundance: NA
CDR3nt: TGTGCCAGCGGGCTAGCGATGCAGTTCTTC
CDR3aa: CASGLAMQFF

d_gene: NA
v_gene: TRBV13
j_gene: TRBJ2-2
abundance: once
CDR3nt: TGTGCCAGCAGCTCCGCCGGGGGGCCCACCGGGGAGCTGTTTTTT
CDR3aa: CASSSAGGPTGELFF

d_gene: TRBD2
v_gene: TRBV5-1
j_gene: TRBJ2-1
abundance: few
CDR3nt: TGCGCCAGCAGCTTGGGAATCGTAGCGGGAGTACGCAATGAGCAGTTCTTC
CDR3aa: CASSLGIVAGVRNEQFF

d_gene: NA
v_gene: TRBV6-5
j_gene: TRBJ1-1
abundance: NA
CDR3nt: TGTGCCAGCAGTCCCCCCATGAACACTGAAGCTTTCTTT
CDR3aa: CASSPPMNTEAFF

d_gene: TRBD1
v_gene: TRBV18
j_gene: TRBJ1-1
abundance: NA
CDR3nt: TGTGCCAGCTCACCACAAGGGGGACAGGAGAACACTGAAGCTTTCTTT
CDR3aa: CASSPQGGQENTEAFF

d_gene: NA
v_gene: TRBV4-2
j_gene: TRBJ2-7
abundance: NA
CDR3nt: TGTGCCAGCAGCCAAGATCCGGGGTACGCCGAGCAGTACTTC
CDR3aa: CASSQDPGYAEQYF

d_gene: TRBD2
v_gene: TRBV19
j_gene: TRBJ2-3
abundance: NA
CDR3nt: TGTGCCAGTAGTATACCCAGGCTGGGACTAGCGGGTTGGTATTTT
CDR3aa: CASSIPRLGLAGWYF

d_gene: NA
v_gene: TRBV4-2
j_gene: TRBJ1-1
abundance: few
CDR3nt: TGTGCCAGCAGCCAAGAACCTATGAACACTGAAGCTTTCTTT
CDR3aa: CASSQEPMNTEAFF

d_gene: NA
v_gene: TRBV5-4
j_gene: TRBJ2-5
abundance: few
CDR3nt: TGTGCCAGCAGCCCGCGCCAAGAGACCCAGTACTTC
CDR3aa: CASSPRQETQYF

d_gene: NA
v_gene: TRBV9
j_gene: TRBJ1-5
abundance: NA
CDR3nt: TGTGCCAGCAGCGTAGATGGACACCTCAATCAGCCCCAGCATTTT
CDR3aa: CASSVDGHLNQPQHF

d_gene: TRBD1
v_gene: TRBV14
j_gene: TRBJ2-4
abundance: NA
CDR3nt: TGTGCCAGCAGCCCAGGGGGACGCTCACCCTTGGGCATTCAGTACTTC
CDR3aa: CASSPGGRSPLGIQYF

d_gene: NA
v_gene: TRBV5-1
j_gene: TRBJ1-2
abundance: NA
CDR3nt: TGCGCCAGCAGCTTGGAATCAGCTAACTATGGCTACACCTTC
CDR3aa: CASSLESANYGYTF